These 22 T cell receptor beta chains were all obtained from the same sample, sequenced in a study of beta chain features in type 1 diabetes. What was sequenced were expressed TCRB transcripts, since all of the isolated RNA had been reverse transcribed. Sequenced by immunoSEQ multiplex PCR; TCRdb stores in-frame clones only, minus some. This table holds a few hundred thousand clones, about 14% found once. The sample was naive CD4+ T cells from blood. The receptors derive from a woman aged 18-29 years in good health.

This clone was observed a handful of times. The chain carries TRBV4-1 and TRBJ2-3, with D possibly TRBD2 on 6 matching bases. V lost 5 bases and J lost 2, with 8 bases in between. This CDR3 region has 13 residues. Germline lookup yields CDR1 MGHRA and CDR2 YSYEKL. DNA of the CDR3: TGCGCCAGCAGCTGGAGGGACACAGATACGCAGTATTTT. Residues: CASSWRDTDTQYF.

V and J are TRBV19 and TRBJ1-1; D possibly corresponds to TRBD1 (5 bases). The germline V and J ends were trimmed by 5 bases and 1 base, with 14 bases remaining between them. CDR1 and CDR2 from the germline V gene are LNHDA and SQIVND (reference sequence). The length of the CDR3 is 15 residues. DNA of the CDR3: TGTGCCAGTAGTTTCAGTCGACAGCAGAACACTGAAGCTTTCTTT. The encoded protein is CASSFSRQQNTEAFF.

This chain joins TRBV28 and TRBJ2-7, with 8 nucleotides matching TRBD1. The CDR3 runs 14 residues. CDR1 and CDR2 from the germline V gene are MDHEN and SYDVKM. V lost 1 base and J lost 11; bases outside the gene matches: 10. In nucleotides, the CDR3 is TGTGCCAGCAGTTTATCGGGCAGGGGGCTAGTGGAGTACTTC. Translating gives CASSLSGRGLVEYF.

This clone was seen a few times. The rearrangement uses TRBV19 and TRBJ2-1, with 16 bases that match TRBD2. Trimming cost V 3 bases and J 10 bases; bases outside gene matches: 6. The CDR3 has 16 residues. Germline loops: CDR1 LNHDA, CDR2 SQIVND (reference sequence). CDR3 DNA: TGTGCCAGTAGTATCCAGGGACTAGCGGGGGGGAGAGAGCAGTTCTTC. Translation gives CASSIQGLAGGREQFF.

The CDR3 loop reads CASSEQRGYTF. As DNA, the CDR3 is TGTGCCAGCAGTGAACAGCGCGGCTACACCTTC. V and J are TRBV2 and TRBJ1-2; D gene ambiguous. The germline V gene has CDR1 SNHLY and CDR2 FYNNEI. Trimming cost V 2 bases and J 8 bases, with 6 bases left between them. This CDR3 contains 11 residues.

A few counts support this clone. The chain combines TRBV2 with TRBJ1-1, with D possibly matching TRBD1 (6 bases). V was shortened by 6 bases and J by 2 bases, with 13 bases between the two germline ends. Germline V gene data show CDR1 as SNHLY and CDR2 as FYNNEI. CDR3 length: 14 residues. In nucleotides, the CDR3 is TGTGCCAGCAGAGCCGGACAGACTAACACTGAAGCTTTCTTT. Protein: CASRAGQTNTEAFF.

This rearrangement joins TRBV29-1 to TRBJ2-4, with a weak D call TRBD1 (6 bases). This CDR3 region has 16 residues. Germline assignment: CDR1 SQVTM and CDR2 ANQGSEA. Trimming stripped 4 bases from V and 1 base from J, with 17 bases between. DNA of the CDR3: TGCAGCGTTGCTAGGGTTAGGGGGTTGGCCAAAAACATTCAGTACTTC. The encoded protein is CSVARVRGLAKNIQYF.

This clone was found once. The chain has TRBV28 and TRBJ2-7, with 7 bases fitting TRBD1. The CDR3 has 15 amino acids. The V segment lost 5 bases and the J segment 3 bases; nucleotides outside the gene matches: 10. Germline V gene lookup returns CDR1 MDHEN and CDR2 SYDVKM. The CDR3 DNA follows: TGTGCCAGCAGTGAACCCCTTAGGGGGCGCTACGAGCAGTACTTC. Translated: CASSEPLRGRYEQYF.

This clone was observed a handful of times. The gene calls are TRBV7-2 and TRBJ2-3; D perhaps matches TRBD1 (5 bases). Per germline, CDR1 SGHTA and CDR2 FQGNSA. V was cut by 5 bases and J by 4 bases, with 19 bases left in between. The CDR3 runs 16 residues. The CDR3 DNA follows: TGTGCCAGCAGCCGTAGTAGGGGCCCTGGCGCAGATACGCAGTATTTT. Protein sequence: CASSRSRGPGADTQYF.

The rearrangement links TRBV6-5 to TRBJ2-1; TRBD1 matches at 10 bases. The germline V gene encodes CDR1 MNHEY and CDR2 SVGAGI. The CDR3 has 14 residues. V lost 6 bases, J lost 7 bases, and 6 bases stayed unmatched. CDR3 coding DNA: TGTGCCAGCAGGCTTGACAGGGGGCTGAATGAGCAGTTCTTC. Translation: CASRLDRGLNEQFF.

The rearrangement links TRBV14 to TRBJ2-1, with 11 bases lining up with TRBD2. The CDR3 runs 16 residues. J gave up 7 bases and V 3 bases, and 8 bases lay outside the gene matches. CDR1 and CDR2 (germline): SGHDN, FVKESK. CDR3 sequence (DNA): TGTGCCAGCAGCCACTATAGCGGGAGGGTCTGGAATGAGCAGTTCTTC. Protein sequence: CASSHYSGRVWNEQFF.

This clone came up a few times. The chain couples TRBV30 to TRBJ2-5, with 10 bases lining up with TRBD2. The CDR3 spans 15 residues. V was clipped by 4 bases and J by 2 bases; unmatched bases: 7. Germline V gene lookup returns CDR1 GTSNPN and CDR2 SVGIG (reference sequence). The DNA of the CDR3 is TGTGCCTGGAATAGAAGGACTAGCGGTCAAGAGACCCAGTACTTC. It is translated as CAWNRRTSGQETQYF.

This clone was seen a few times. V and J are TRBV7-9 and TRBJ2-1, with D perhaps matching TRBD2 (6 bases). Germline CDR1 and CDR2: SEHNR and FQNEAQ (reference sequence). V was trimmed by 5 bases and J by 8 bases, leaving 25 bases between them. The CDR3 loop spans 17 amino acids. The CDR3: CASSPRWRAIILDEQFF. Here the CDR3 DNA reads TGTGCCAGCAGCCCGCGGTGGAGGGCCATAATCCTCGATGAGCAGTTCTTC.

V and J are TRBV6-6 and TRBJ2-7; possible D gene TRBD1, 6 bases. Germline V gene sequence: CDR1 MNHNY, CDR2 SVGAGI (reference sequence). V was shortened by 4 bases and J by 5 bases, with 12 bases between the two germline ends. The CDR3 contains 13 residues. The CDR3 loop reads CASSLQGRNEQYF. The DNA of the CDR3 is TGTGCCAGCAGTTTACAGGGTCGCAACGAGCAGTACTTC.

This clone came up a few times. DNA for the CDR3: TGTGCCAGCCTCTCCGTCGGGGGGAGGGCCCACAATGAGCAGTTCTTC. This gives the protein CASLSVGGRAHNEQFF. The rearrangement links TRBV28 to TRBJ2-1; 7 nucleotides match TRBD2. Germline trimming cut 8 bases from V and 5 bases from J; bases unmatched to any gene: 15. Germline loops: CDR1 MDHEN, CDR2 SYDVKM. This CDR3 is built from 16 residues.

This chain uses TRBV7-6 with TRBJ2-7; TRBD2 aligns across 8 bases. Germline-derived CDR1 and CDR2 are SGHVS and FNYEAQ. With 1 base clipped from V and 6 bases from J, the junction kept 8 bases outside the gene matches. The CDR3 covers 15 residues. As DNA, the CDR3 is TGTGCCAGCAGCTTAGGGAGCGGGAGCTTTGGCGAGCAGTACTTC. Protein product: CASSLGSGSFGEQYF.

This clone was seen a few times. The genes are TRBV30 and TRBJ1-1; D unresolved. This CDR3 region has 12 residues. Trimming took off 5 bases at V and 3 bases at J, with 10 bases between the two ends. CDR1 is GTSNPN, CDR2 SVGIG, per germline (reference sequence). The CDR3 DNA is TGTGCCTGGGAGGGAGTCCACACTGAAGCTTTCTTT. Translating it yields CAWEGVHTEAFF.

The chain recombines TRBV29-1 with TRBJ1-2; a weak D match, TRBD1 (6 bases). V gave up 7 bases and J gave up 2 bases, with 14 bases separating them. The CDR3 spans 13 residues. CDR1 and CDR2 (germline): SQVTM, ANQGSEA. CDR3 region: CSARKQGNYGYTF. As DNA, the CDR3 is TGCAGCGCTAGAAAACAGGGAAACTATGGCTACACCTTC.

The CDR3, as DNA: TGTGCCAGCTCACCAAACCCGGGACTAGCGGGAGACGCCTTCAGCAATGAGCAGTTCTTC. This translates into CASSPNPGLAGDAFSNEQFF. The rearrangement uses TRBV18 and TRBJ2-1; 14 bases agree with TRBD2. The germline gives CDR1 KGHSH, CDR2 LQKENI. The CDR3 is made up of 20 amino acids. The junction had 15 bases not matched to a gene; V was cut back by 2 bases and J by 6 bases. Complete variable domain (other parts from reference TRBV18 and TRBJ2-1): NAGVMQNPRHLVRRRGQEARLRCSPMKGHSHVYWYRQLPEEGLKFMVYLQKENIIDESGMPKERFSAEFPKEGPSILRIQQVVRGDSAAYFCASSPNPGLAGDAFSNEQFFGPGTRLTVL.

The chain joins TRBV6-1 to TRBJ2-7; D perhaps matches TRBD1 (6 bases). V dropped 3 bases and J dropped 0 bases, with 9 bases sitting between them. The CDR3 covers 14 residues. Germline V gene data show CDR1 as MNHNS and CDR2 as SASEGT. The CDR3, as DNA: TGTGCCAGCAGTGACAGGGGTAGCTCCTACGAGCAGTACTTC. Its translation: CASSDRGSSYEQYF.

The chain has TRBV7-6 and TRBJ2-5; D call uncertain. The CDR3 is 15 amino acids. Trimming took off 1 base at V and 0 bases at J, with 9 bases between the two ends. The germline gives CDR1 SGHVS, CDR2 FNYEAQ. The DNA of the CDR3 is TGTGCCAGCAGCTTAGGGGCTTCCTACCAAGAGACCCAGTACTTC. Encoded protein: CASSLGASYQETQYF.

The table lists this clone with a few counts. The chain carries TRBV20-1 and TRBJ2-1; no definite D call. Trimming shortened V by 2 bases and J by 8 bases, and 7 bases separated the two germline ends. Germline-derived CDR1 and CDR2 are DFQATT and SNEGSKA (reference sequence). The CDR3 spans 11 residues. The CDR3 is CSARRADEQFF. The CDR3 coding sequence is TGCAGTGCTAGACGCGCGGATGAGCAGTTCTTC.